The 5 T cell receptor beta chains below all came from one sample that was sequenced in a study of cytomegalovirus exposure and HLA in healthy donors. PCR was performed using 60 Vbeta and 13 Jbeta primers. Assay: immunoSEQ multiplex PCR; the TCRdb copy retains only in-frame clones and omits some. The sample yields about 94,000 clones, about 80% seen once. Material for sequencing was PBMCs. The receptors come from a man aged 40-50 years in good health and CMV-seropositive.

This chain joins TRBV29-1 and TRBJ2-1; 12 positions match TRBD2. Per the germline V gene, CDR1 is SQVTM and CDR2 is ANQGSEA. The CDR3 is 13 amino acids. After removal of 3 bases from V and 14 bases from J, the junction contained 8 bases not matched to a gene. The chain's CDR3 is CSVDLTSGGIKFF. DNA for the CDR3: TGCAGCGTTGACCTGACTAGCGGGGGTATAAAGTTCTTC.

This sequence joins TRBV13 and TRBJ1-1; D might be TRBD1 (5 bases). The V gene lost 0 bases and the J gene lost 4 bases, with 12 bases spanning the gap. The CDR3 is 15 residues long. Germline V gives CDR1 PRHDT, CDR2 FYEKMQ (reference sequence). The CDR3 nucleotides read TGTGCCAGCAGCTTAGGCATAGGGGTCGGCACTGAAGCTTTCTTT. This encodes CASSLGIGVGTEAFF. Combining the CDR3 with reference TRBV13 and TRBJ1-1 gives the whole variable domain AAGVIQSPRHLIKEKRETATLKCYPIPRHDTVYWYQQGPGQDPQFLISFYEKMQSDKGSIPDRFSAQQFSDYHSELNMSSLELGDSALYFCASSLGIGVGTEAFFGQGTRLTVV.

There are a few counts of this clone. The chain carries TRBV20-1 and TRBJ2-5; TRBD1 is a possible D gene (6 bases). V was cut by 4 bases and J by 4 bases, with 7 bases left in between. Germline-derived CDR1 and CDR2 are DFQATT and SNEGSKA (reference sequence). This CDR3 region has 11 residues. CDR3 residues: CSAIRGETQYF. CDR3 coding DNA: TGCAGTGCTATCAGGGGAGAGACCCAGTACTTC.

This clone was seen only once. The chain joins TRBV10-3 to TRBJ1-1; TRBD1 matches 8 bases. This CDR3 is 15 amino acids long. Germline CDR1 reads ENHRY; CDR2 reads SYGVKD. Losses at the gene ends were 0 bases for V and 2 bases for J; bases not matched to a gene: 2. The CDR3 loop is CAISESDRENTEAFF. The CDR3 DNA follows: TGTGCCATCAGTGAGTCGGACAGGGAAAACACTGAAGCTTTCTTT.

This sequence joins TRBV29-1 and TRBJ2-5; 8 bases agree with TRBD2. The V gene's germline CDR1 is SQVTM and CDR2 ANQGSEA. J was trimmed by 5 bases and V by 7 bases; bases with no gene match: 12. The CDR3 has 14 amino acids. This CDR3 is CSAGLSGIWETQYF. The CDR3 nucleotides read TGCAGCGCCGGCCTTAGCGGGATCTGGGAGACCCAGTACTTC.